This T cell receptor (beta chain) was documented in a study of identical twins. Unique molecular identifiers were present on the cDNA, and a universal primer site came from template switching. TCRdb reanalysed the 5' RACE reads using MiXCR and keeps one entry per CDR3 protein. The table records hundreds of thousands of distinct CDR3 sequences, roughly 8% of them present only once. CDR1 LNHDA and CDR2 SQIVND come from the germline V gene (reference sequence). CDR3 length: 13 residues. The ends were cut back, 5 bases at V and 6 bases at J, with 12 bases in the middle. Regarding this clonotype: Its antigen is still unknown.

Points from the study as a whole: Cord blood beta clonotypes that were abundant carried fewer insertions, and memory repertoires showed no such trend. In beta out-of-frame sequences, the excess sharing between twins was weaker.

The sample was also linked to a second study, of yellow fever vaccine responses in identical twins. That paper notes: Reportedly, the T cell response mounted by twins to vaccine seemed partly convergent, partly personalized.

The sequence derives from a woman under 30 in good health. The V gene is TRBV19, the J gene TRBJ2-3, with D hard to call. The sequencing sample was made of PBMCs. The DNA of the CDR3 is TGTGCCAGTAGTTGGCGGCCCGGCGATACGCAGTATTTT. This codes for CASSWRPGDTQYF. The full variable domain, in which reference TRBV19 and TRBJ2-3 provide the parts outside the CDR3, is DGGITQSPKYLFRKEGQNVTLSCEQNLNHDAMYWYRQDPGQGLRLIYYSQIVNDFQKGDIAEGYSVSREKKESFPLTVTSAQKNPTAFYLCASSWRPGDTQYFGPGTRLTVL.